A few counts support the clone carrying this T cell receptor (beta chain). This CDR3 region has 15 residues. Germline CDR1 and CDR2: SGHRS and YFSETQ. Trimming pared 1 base from V and 2 bases from J, leaving 9 bases between. This record comes from a study of response to subunit inactivated influenza vaccine. TCRdb fed the RT-PCR reads into MiXCR, producing one record per CDR3 protein. The profile covers around 570,000 distinct CDR3 sequences, with roughly 10% appearing a single time and 9.5% to 11% taken by the ten largest. A further study also used this sample, focusing on T cells expressing NK-cell markers. That work states: Template switching by 5'RACE with UMIs generated the TCR beta cDNA.

This clonotype originated in a man aged 45-65 years who received an inactivated influenza vaccine. This sample comprised PBMCs from blood, obtained on the day of vaccination. The V and J genes are TRBV5-1 and TRBJ1-4, with D possibly TRBD1 on 6 matching bases. The CDR3 reads CASSLIQGTNEKLFF. CDR3 in DNA: TGCGCCAGCAGCTTGATACAGGGCACTAATGAAAAACTGTTTTTT.